This T cell receptor (beta chain) was identified in a study of blood T cell repertoires in COVID-19. Original processing notes: Amplifying reference gene primers gave estimates of nucleated cell counts. The method was immunoSEQ multiplex PCR; TCRdb's version includes in-frame clones alone and lacks a portion of them. Clone size and the V and J calls come from that table; the DNA yielded D and trimming. The repertoire holds just under 350,000 clones, with 87% as singletons. This CDR3 region has 16 residues. V dropped 0 bases and J dropped 2 bases, with 14 bases sitting between them. Germline V gives CDR1 SGHRS, CDR2 YFSETQ.

Sequencing used peripheral blood. The V and J genes are TRBV5-1 and TRBJ1-1; unclear D gene. This sequence originates from a woman aged 45-65 years with COVID-19, enrolled during active disease. The CDR3 bases are TGCGCCAGCAGCTTGGCCGATGGGCATTCAAACACTGAAGCTTTCTTT. Translated: CASSLADGHSNTEAFF.